This T cell receptor beta chain was sequenced in a study of blood T cell repertoires in COVID-19 (dated by TCRdb to the early 2020s). With respect to the entire study: Collaborator samples came from the United States, Italy and Spain and covered acute and convalescent phases of COVID-19. The samples were drawn from two sources: the first 160 participants of the ongoing ImmuneRACE study, and 1,000 to 1,500 subjects contributed by 6 global collaborators. A de-identified subject ID, COVID-19 status, age in years and sex were almost always included in the sample metadata. Where HLA class I and class II types were available, the types were taken from metadata supplied by the sample provider, not from assay-based typing. Deeply sampled blood TCRbeta repertoires from subjects exposed to, actively infected with, or recovered from COVID-19 were included in the dataset. The material from the prospective study consisted of cDNA or gDNA derived from T cells, B-cell-depleted T cells, or PBMCs. The repertoires were released in a freely available public database meant as a resource for research on the immune response to SARS-CoV-2.

TCRbeta CDR3 regions were amplified from genomic DNA by means of the immunoSEQ Assay, a bias-controlled multiplex PCR. Processing in the source paper ran as follows. Within the assay, amplification of reference gene primers was used to estimate how many nucleated cells each sample contained. Sequence reads were collapsed and filtered to measure the absolute abundance of every unique TCRbeta CDR3 rearrangement. For each sample, productive Simpson clonality was calculated as the square root of Simpson's diversity index over productive rearrangements. TCRdb's version of the immuneACCESS table is confined to in-frame rearrangements and falls short of the full clone set. An unresolved V gene accounts for under half of the shortfall where checked; the remainder is of unknown origin. V and J calls and clone size are given by that table; D and trimming were obtained from the DNA. Here the sample has tens of thousands of clones; 78% occur a single time. The ten largest clones add up to about 16% of the sample.

About this clone itself: This clone's antigen is unknown. Within one base of it there is no much larger clone, and no base qualities were kept.

The paper's findings and limits, for the study overall: How much clinical and demographic metadata was included differed by source and by participant, and the metadata was provided uncurated.

Collaborating institutions collected whole blood in K2EDTA tubes following their own protocols. For TCRbeta analysis, collaborators shipped samples as frozen whole blood, isolated PBMCs, or DNA extracted from either of those sample types. The CDR3 goes from the cysteine to the phenylalanine over 16 residues. The entry retains the CDR3 DNA only, 48 bases that are in frame from base 1. CDR1 and CDR2, looked up from the germline V gene (reference sequence), are LNHNV and YYDKDF. Trimmed from V: 1 base; trimmed from J: 5 bases; junction bases lacking a gene match: 9. The sequence derives from a human donor in a cohort sampled during active COVID-19. The sample was peripheral blood. The chain employs TRBV15 and TRBJ2-5; TRBD2 matches 8 bases in the middle. The CDR3 reads as follows: CATSRGVAGLEETQYF. Here is the DNA: TGTGCCACCAGCAGAGGAGTAGCGGGGCTGGAGGAGACCCAGTACTTC.